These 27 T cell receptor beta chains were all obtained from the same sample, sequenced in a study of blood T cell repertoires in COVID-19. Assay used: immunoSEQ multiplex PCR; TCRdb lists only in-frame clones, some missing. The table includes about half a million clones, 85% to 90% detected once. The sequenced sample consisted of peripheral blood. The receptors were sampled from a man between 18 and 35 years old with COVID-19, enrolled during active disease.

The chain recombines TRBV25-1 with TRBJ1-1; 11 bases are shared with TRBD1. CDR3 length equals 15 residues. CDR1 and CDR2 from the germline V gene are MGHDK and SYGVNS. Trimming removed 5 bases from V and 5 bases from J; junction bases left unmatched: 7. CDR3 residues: CASSQTGTGGTEAFF. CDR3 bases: TGTGCCAGCAGTCAAACCGGGACAGGGGGGACTGAAGCTTTCTTT.

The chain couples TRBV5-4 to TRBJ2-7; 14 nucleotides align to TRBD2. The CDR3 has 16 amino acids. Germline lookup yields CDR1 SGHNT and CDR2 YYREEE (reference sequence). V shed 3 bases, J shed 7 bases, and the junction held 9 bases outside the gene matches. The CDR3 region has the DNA TGTGCCAGCAGCTCAGGACTAGCGGGAGGTTCGGGGGAGCAGTACTTC. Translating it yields CASSSGLAGGSGEQYF.

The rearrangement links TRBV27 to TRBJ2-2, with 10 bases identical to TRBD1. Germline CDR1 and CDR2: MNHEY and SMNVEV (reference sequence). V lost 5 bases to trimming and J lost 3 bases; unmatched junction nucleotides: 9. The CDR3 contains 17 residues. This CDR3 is CASSKPGQGPYTGELFF. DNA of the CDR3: TGTGCCAGCAGTAAACCGGGACAGGGGCCATACACCGGGGAGCTGTTTTTT.

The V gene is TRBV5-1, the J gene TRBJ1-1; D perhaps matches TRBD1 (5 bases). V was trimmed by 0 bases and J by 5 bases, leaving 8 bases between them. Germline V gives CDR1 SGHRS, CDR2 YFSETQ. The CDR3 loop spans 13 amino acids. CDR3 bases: TGCGCCAGCAGCTTGGAAAGGGGAACTGAAGCTTTCTTT. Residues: CASSLERGTEAFF.

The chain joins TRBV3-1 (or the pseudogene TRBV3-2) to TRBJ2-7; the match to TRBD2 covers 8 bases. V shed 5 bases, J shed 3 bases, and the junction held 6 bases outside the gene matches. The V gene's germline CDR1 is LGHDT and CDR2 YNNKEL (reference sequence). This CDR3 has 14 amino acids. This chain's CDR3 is CASSRAGDRYEQYF. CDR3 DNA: TGTGCCAGCAGCAGAGCGGGGGACCGCTACGAGCAGTACTTC.

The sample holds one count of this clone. The CDR3 loop is CASSLQLDNQPQHF. For the CDR3, the DNA is TGTGCCAGCAGCTTGCAACTAGACAATCAGCCCCAGCATTTT. The V gene is TRBV5-5, the J gene TRBJ1-5; the D is unclear. V lost 1 base and J 3 bases, leaving 8 bases between the germline ends. The germline V gene has CDR1 SGHKS and CDR2 YYEKEE (reference sequence). The CDR3 consists of 14 residues.

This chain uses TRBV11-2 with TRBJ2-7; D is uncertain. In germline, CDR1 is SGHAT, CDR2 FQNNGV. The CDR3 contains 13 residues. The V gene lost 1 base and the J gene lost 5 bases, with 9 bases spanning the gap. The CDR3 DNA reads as TGTGCCAGCAGCTTAGGAGTCCAGGACGAGCAGTACTTC. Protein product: CASSLGVQDEQYF.

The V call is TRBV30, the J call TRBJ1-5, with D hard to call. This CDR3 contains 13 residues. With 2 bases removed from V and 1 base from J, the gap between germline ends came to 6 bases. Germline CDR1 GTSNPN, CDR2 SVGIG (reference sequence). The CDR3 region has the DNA TGTGCCTGGAGTCGACAAAGCAATCAGCCCCAGCATTTT. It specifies CAWSRQSNQPQHF.

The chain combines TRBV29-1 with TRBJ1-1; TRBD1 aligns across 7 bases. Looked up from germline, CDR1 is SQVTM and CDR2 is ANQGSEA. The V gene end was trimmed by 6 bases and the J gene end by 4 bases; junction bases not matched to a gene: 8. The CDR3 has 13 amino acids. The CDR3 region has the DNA TGCAGCGTAGTGGGACAGCTGAGCACTGAAGCTTTCTTT. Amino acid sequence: CSVVGQLSTEAFF.

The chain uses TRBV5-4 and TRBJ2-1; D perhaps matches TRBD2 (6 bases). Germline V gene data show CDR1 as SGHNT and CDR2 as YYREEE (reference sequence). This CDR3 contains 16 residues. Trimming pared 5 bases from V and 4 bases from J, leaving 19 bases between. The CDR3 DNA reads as TGTGCCAGCAGTCTTAGCGGAGTCCTCTATTACAATGAGCAGTTCTTC. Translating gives CASSLSGVLYYNEQFF.

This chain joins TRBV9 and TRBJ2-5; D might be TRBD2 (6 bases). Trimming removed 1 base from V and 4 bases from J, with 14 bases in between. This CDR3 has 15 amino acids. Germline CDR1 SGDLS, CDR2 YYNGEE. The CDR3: CASSVWLGAGETQYF. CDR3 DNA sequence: TGTGCCAGCAGCGTATGGCTGGGAGCGGGAGAGACCCAGTACTTC.

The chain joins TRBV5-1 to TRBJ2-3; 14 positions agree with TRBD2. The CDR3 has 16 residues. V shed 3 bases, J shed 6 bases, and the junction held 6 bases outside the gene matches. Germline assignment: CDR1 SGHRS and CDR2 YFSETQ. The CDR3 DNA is TGCGCCAGCAGCTGGGGACTAGCGGGGGCGAGGGATACGCAGTATTTT. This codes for CASSWGLAGARDTQYF.

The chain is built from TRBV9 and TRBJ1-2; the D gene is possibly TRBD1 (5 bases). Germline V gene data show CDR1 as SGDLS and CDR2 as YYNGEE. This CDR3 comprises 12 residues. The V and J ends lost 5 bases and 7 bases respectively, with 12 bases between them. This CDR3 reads CASRRGNGGYTF. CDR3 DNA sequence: TGTGCCAGCAGAAGGGGAAATGGTGGCTACACCTTC.

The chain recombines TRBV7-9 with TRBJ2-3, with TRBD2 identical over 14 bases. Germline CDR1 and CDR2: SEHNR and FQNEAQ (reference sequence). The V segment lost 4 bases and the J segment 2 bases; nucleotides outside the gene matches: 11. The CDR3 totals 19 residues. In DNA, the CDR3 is TGTGCCAGCAGCTCGCCCGGGACTAGCGGGAGAACCGACACAGATACGCAGTATTTT. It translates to CASSSPGTSGRTDTDTQYF.

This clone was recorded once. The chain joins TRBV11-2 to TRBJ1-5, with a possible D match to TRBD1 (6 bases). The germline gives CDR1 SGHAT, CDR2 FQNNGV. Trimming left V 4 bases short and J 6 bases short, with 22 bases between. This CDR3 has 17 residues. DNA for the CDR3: TGTGCCAGCAGCTCCGACCGTAGTGGGGGGGCGGTTCAGCCCCAGCATTTT. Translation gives CASSSDRSGGAVQPQHF.

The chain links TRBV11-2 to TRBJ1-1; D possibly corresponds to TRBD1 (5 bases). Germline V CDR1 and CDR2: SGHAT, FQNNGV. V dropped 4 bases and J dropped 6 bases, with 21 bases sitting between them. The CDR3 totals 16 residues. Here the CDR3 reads CASSSLRRGRRPEAFF. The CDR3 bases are TGTGCCAGCAGCTCCCTTAGGAGGGGCCGTCGGCCTGAAGCTTTCTTT.

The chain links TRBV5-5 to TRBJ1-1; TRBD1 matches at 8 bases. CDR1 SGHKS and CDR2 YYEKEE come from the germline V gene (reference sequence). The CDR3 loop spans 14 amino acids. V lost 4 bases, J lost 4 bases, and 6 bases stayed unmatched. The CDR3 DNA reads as TGTGCCAGCAGCGTCGGGACAGGAGGCACTGAAGCTTTCTTT. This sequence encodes CASSVGTGGTEAFF.

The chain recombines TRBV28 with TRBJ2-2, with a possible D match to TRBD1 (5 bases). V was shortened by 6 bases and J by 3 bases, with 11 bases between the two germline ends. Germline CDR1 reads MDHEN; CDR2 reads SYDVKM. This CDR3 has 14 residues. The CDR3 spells CASSSDIHTGELFF. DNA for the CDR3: TGTGCCAGCAGCTCGGACATTCACACCGGGGAGCTGTTTTTT. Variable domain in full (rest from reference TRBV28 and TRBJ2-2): DVKVTQSSRYLVKRTGEKVFLECVQDMDHENMFWYRQDPGLGLRLIYFSYDVKMKEKGDIPEGYSVSREKKERFSLILESASTNQTSMYLCASSSDIHTGELFFGEGSRLTVL.

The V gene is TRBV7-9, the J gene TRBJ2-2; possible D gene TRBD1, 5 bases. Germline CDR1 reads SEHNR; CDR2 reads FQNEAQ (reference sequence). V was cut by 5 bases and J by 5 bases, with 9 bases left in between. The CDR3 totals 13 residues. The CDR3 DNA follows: TGTGCCAGCAGCCTCAGGGTAACCGGGGAGCTGTTTTTT. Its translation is CASSLRVTGELFF. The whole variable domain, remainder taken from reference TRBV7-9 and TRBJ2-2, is DTGVSQNPRHKITKRGQNVTFRCDPISEHNRLYWYRQTLGQGPEFLTYFQNEAQLEKSRLLSDRFSAERPKGSFSTLEIQRTEQGDSAMYLCASSLRVTGELFFGEGSRLTVL.

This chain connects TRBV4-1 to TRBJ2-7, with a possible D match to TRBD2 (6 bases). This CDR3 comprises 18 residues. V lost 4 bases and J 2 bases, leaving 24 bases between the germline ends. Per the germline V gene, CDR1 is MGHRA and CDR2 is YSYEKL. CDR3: CASSPEFGGIAVTYEQYF. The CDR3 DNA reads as TGCGCCAGCAGCCCCGAATTTGGTGGAATAGCGGTAACCTACGAGCAGTACTTC.

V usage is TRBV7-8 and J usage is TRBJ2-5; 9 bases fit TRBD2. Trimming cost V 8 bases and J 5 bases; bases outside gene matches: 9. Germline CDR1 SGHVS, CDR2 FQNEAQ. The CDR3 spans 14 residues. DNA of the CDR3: TGTGCCAGCGTCGGGGGGACTAGCTCTGAGACCCAGTACTTC. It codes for CASVGGTSSETQYF. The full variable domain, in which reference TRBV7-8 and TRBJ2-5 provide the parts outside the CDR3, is GAGVSQSPRYKVAKRGQDVALRCDPISGHVSLFWYQQALGQGPEFLTYFQNEAQLDKSGLPSDRFFAERPEGSVSTLKIQRTQQEDSAVYLCASVGGTSSETQYFGPGTRLLVL.

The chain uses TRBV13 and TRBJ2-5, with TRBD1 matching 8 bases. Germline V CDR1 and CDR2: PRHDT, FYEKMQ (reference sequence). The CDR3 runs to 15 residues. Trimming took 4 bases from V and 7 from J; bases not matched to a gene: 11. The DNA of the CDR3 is TGTGCCAGCAGCTCCAACTCACAGGGGGGCGTGACCCAGTACTTC. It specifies CASSSNSQGGVTQYF.

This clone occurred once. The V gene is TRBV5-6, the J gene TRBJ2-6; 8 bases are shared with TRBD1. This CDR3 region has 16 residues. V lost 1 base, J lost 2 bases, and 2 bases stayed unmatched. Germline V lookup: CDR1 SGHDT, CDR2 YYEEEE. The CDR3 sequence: CASSLYRGAGANVLTF. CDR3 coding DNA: TGTGCCAGCAGCTTGTACAGGGGGGCTGGGGCCAACGTCCTGACTTTC.

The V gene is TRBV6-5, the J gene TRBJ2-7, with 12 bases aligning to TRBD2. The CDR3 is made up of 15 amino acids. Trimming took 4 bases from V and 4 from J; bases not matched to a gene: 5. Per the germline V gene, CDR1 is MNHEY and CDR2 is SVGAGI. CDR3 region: CASSSGLAGTYEQYF. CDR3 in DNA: TGTGCCAGCAGTTCCGGACTAGCGGGGACTTACGAGCAGTACTTC.

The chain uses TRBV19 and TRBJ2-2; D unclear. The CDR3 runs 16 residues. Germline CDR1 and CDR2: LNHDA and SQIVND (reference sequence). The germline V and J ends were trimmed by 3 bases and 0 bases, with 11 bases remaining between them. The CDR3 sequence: CASSMRRVSNTGELFF. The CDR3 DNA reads TGTGCCAGTAGTATGCGACGGGTCTCGAACACCGGGGAGCTGTTTTTT. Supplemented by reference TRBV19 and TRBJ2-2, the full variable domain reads DGGITQSPKYLFRKEGQNVTLSCEQNLNHDAMYWYRQDPGQGLRLIYYSQIVNDFQKGDIAEGYSVSREKKESFPLTVTSAQKNPTAFYLCASSMRRVSNTGELFFGEGSRLTVL.

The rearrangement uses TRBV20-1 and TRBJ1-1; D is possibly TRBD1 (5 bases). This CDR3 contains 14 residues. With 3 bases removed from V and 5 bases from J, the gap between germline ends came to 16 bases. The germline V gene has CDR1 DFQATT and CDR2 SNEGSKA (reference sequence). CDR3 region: CSASTAPGGTEAFF. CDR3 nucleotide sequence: TGCAGTGCTAGTACGGCCCCCGGGGGGACTGAAGCTTTCTTT.

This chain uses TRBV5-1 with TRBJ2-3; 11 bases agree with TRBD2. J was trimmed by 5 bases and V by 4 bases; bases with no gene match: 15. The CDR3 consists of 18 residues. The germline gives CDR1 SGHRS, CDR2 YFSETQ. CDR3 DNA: TGCGCCAGCAGCGTACTTCCTTATAGCGGGGGGGCAGGAGATACGCAGTATTTT. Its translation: CASSVLPYSGGAGDTQYF. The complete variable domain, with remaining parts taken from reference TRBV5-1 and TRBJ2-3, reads KAGVTQTPRYLIKTRGQQVTLSCSPISGHRSVSWYQQTPGQGLQFLFEYFSETQRNKGNFPGRFSGRQFSNSRSEMNVSTLELGDSALYLCASSVLPYSGGAGDTQYFGPGTRLTVL.